The clone carrying this T cell receptor beta chain was seen many times. This sample is drawn from a study of neurological immune-mediated disorders. The CDR3 covers 15 residues. Trimming removed 0 bases at V and 2 bases at J, with 12 bases between. From germline, CDR1 is SGHRS and CDR2 YFSETQ. The starting material, 2 million PBMCs stored at -80 C, gave rise to the unsorted libraries. TCRdb redid the calling of the 5' RACE reads with MiXCR, one entry per CDR3 protein. The sample has about 50,000 distinct CDR3 sequences; around 1.9% are singletons. The chain combines TRBV5-1 with TRBJ2-7, with a possible D match to TRBD1 (5 bases). The sample comprised PBMCs. This TCR came from a woman aged 40 to 49 with multiple sclerosis. The CDR3 nucleotides are TGCGCCAGCAGCTTGGGGCAAGGGGAAACCTACGAGCAGTACTTC. The encoded protein is CASSLGQGETYEQYF.